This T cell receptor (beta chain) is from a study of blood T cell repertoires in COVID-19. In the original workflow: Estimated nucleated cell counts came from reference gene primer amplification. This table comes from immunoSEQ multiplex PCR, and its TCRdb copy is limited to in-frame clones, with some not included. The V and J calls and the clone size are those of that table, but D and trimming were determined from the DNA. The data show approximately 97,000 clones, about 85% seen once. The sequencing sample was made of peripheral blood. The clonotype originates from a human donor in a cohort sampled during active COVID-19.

CDR3 in amino acids: CASSLVGPGSNSPLHF. In DNA form, the CDR3 reads TGCGCCAGCAGCTTGGTGGGTCCAGGGTCTAATTCACCCCTCCACTTT. The genes are TRBV5-1 and TRBJ1-6, with D maybe TRBD1 (5 bases). Germline-derived CDR1 and CDR2 are SGHRS and YFSETQ. CDR3 size: 16 residues. V was clipped by 0 bases and J by 6 bases, with 13 bases between them.